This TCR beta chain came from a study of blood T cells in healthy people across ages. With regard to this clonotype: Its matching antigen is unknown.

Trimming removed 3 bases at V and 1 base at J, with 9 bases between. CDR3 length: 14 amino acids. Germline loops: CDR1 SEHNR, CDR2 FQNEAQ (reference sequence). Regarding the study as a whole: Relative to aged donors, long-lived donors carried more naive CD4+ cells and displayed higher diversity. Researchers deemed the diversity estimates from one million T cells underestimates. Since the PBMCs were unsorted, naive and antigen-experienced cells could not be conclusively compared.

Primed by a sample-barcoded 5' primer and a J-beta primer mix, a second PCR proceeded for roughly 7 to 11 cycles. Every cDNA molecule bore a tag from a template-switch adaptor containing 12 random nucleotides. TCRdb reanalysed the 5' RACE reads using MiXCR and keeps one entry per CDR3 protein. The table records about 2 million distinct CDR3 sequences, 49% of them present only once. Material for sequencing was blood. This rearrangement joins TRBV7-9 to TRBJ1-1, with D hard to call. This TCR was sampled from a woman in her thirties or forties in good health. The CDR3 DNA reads TGTGCCAGCAGCTTTGACCCAGCGAACACTGAAGCTTTCTTT. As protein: CASSFDPANTEAFF. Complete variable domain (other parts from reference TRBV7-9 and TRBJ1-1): DTGVSQNPRHKITKRGQNVTFRCDPISEHNRLYWYRQTLGQGPEFLTYFQNEAQLEKSRLLSDRFSAERPKGSFSTLEIQRTEQGDSAMYLCASSFDPANTEAFFGQGTRLTVV.